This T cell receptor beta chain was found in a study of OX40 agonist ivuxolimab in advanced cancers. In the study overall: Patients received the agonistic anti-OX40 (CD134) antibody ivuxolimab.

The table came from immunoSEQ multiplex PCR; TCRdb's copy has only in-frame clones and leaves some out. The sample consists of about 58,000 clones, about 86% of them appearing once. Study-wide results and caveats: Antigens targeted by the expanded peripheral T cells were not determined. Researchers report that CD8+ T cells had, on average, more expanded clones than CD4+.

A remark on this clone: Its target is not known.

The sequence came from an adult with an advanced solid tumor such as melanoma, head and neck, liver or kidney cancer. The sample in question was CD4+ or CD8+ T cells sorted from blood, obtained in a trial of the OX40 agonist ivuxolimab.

In nucleotides, the CDR3 is TGTGCCAGCAGGAGGACAGGGGTTGGGGCCTACGAGCAGTACTTC. It specifies CASRRTGVGAYEQYF. The chain couples TRBV6-5 to TRBJ2-7; TRBD1 aligns across 9 bases. CDR3 length: 15 residues. V lost 6 bases, J lost 2 bases, and 8 bases stayed unmatched. The germline CDR1 and CDR2 sequences are MNHEY and SVGAGI.